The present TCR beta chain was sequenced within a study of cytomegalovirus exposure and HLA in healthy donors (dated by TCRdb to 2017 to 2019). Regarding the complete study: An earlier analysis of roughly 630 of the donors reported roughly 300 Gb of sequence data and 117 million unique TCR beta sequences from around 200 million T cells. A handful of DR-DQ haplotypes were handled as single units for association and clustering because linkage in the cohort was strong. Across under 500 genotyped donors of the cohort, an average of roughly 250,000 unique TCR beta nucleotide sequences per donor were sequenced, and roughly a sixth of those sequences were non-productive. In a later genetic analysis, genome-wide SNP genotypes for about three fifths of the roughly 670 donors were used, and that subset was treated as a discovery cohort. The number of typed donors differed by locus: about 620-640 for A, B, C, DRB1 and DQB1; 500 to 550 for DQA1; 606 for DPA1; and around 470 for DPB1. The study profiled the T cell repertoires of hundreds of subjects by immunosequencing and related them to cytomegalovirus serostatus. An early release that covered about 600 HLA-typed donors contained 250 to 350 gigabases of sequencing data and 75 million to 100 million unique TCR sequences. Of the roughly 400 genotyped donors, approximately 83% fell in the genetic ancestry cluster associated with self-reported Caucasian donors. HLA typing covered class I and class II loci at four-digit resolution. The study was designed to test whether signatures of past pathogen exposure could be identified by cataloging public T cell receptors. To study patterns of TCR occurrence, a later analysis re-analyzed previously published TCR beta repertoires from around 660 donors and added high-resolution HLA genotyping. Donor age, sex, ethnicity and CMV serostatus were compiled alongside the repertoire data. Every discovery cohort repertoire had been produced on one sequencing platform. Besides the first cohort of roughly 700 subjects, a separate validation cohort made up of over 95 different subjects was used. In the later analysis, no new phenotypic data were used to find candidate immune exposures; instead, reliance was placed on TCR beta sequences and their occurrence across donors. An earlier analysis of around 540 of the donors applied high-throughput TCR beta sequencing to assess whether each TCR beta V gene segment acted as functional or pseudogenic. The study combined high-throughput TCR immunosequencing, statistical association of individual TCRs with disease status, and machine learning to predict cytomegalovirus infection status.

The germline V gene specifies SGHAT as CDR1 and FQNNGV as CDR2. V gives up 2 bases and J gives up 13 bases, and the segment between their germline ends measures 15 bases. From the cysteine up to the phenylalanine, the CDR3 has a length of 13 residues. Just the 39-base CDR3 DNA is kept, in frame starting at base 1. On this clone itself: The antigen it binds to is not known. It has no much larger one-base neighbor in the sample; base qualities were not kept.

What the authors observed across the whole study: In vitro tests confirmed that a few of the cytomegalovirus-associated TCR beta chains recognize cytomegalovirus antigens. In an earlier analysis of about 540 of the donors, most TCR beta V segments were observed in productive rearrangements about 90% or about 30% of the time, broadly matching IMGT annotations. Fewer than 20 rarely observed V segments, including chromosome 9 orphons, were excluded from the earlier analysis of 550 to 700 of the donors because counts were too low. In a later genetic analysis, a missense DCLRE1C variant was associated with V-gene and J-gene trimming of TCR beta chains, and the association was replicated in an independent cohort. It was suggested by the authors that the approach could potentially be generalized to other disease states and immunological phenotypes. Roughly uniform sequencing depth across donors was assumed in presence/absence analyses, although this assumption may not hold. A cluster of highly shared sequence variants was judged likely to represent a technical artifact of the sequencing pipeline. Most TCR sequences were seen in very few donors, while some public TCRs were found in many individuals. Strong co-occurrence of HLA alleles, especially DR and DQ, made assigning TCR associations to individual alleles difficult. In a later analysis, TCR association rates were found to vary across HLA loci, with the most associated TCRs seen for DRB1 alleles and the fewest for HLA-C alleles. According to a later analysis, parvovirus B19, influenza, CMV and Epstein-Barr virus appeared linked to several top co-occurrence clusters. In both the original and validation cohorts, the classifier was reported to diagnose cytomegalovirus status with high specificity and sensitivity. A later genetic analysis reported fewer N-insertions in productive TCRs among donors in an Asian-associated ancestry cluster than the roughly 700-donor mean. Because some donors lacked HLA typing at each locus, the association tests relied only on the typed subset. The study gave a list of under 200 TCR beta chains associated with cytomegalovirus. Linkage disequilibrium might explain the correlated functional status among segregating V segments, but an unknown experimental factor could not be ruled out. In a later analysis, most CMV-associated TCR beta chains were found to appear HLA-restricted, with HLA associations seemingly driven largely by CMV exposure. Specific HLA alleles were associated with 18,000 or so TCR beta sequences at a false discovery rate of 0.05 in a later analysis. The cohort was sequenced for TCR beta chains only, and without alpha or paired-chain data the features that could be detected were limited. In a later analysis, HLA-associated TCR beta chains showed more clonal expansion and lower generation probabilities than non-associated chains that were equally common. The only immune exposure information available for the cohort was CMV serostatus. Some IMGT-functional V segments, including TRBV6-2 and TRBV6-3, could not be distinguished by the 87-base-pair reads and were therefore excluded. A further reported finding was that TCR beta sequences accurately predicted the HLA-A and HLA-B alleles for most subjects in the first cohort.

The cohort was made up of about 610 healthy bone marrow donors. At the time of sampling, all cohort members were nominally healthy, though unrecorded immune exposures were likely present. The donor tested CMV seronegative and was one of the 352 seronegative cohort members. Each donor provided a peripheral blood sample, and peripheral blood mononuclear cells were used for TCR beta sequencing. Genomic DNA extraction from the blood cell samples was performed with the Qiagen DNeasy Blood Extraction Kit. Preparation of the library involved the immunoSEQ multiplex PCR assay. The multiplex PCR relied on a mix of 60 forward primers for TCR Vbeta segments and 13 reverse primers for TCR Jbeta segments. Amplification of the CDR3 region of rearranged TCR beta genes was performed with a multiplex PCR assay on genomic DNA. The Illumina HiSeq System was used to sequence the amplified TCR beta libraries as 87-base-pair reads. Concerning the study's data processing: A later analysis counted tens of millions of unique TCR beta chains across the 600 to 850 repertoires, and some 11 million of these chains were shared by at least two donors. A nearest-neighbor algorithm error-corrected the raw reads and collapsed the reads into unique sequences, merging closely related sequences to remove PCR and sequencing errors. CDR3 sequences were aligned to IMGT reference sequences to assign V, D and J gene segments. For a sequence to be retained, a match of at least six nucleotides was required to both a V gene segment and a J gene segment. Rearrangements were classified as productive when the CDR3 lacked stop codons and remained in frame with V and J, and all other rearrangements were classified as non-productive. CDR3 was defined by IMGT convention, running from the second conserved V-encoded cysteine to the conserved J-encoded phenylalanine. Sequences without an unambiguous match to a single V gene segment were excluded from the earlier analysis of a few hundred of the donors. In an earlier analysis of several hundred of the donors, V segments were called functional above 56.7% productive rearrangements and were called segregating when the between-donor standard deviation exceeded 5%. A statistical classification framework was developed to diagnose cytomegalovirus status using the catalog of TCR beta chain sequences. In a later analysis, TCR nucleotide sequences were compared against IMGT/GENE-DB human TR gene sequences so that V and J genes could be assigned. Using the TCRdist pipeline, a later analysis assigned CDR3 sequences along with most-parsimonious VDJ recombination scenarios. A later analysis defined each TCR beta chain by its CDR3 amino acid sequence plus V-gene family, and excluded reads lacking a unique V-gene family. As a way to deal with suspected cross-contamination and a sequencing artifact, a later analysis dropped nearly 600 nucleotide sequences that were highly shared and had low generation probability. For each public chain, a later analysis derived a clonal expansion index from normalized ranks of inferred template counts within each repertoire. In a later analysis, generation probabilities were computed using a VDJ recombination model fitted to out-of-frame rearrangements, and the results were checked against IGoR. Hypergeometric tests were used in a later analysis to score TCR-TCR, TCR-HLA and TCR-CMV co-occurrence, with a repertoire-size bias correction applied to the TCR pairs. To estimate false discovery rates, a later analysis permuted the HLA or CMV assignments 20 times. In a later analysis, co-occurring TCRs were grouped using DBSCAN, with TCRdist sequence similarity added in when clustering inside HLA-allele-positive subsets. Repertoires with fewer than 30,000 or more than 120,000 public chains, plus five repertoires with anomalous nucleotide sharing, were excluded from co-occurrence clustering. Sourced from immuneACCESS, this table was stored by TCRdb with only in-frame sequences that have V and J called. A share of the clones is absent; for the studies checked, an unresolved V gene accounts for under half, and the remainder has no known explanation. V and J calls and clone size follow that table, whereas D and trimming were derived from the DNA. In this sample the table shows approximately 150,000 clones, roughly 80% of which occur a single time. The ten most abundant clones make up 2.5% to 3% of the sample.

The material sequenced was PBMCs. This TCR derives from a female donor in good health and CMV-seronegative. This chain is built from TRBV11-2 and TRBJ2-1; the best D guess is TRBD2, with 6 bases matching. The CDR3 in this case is CASSLILPGLQFF. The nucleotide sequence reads TGTGCCAGCAGCTTAATTTTACCGGGACTCCAGTTCTTC.